Below are 29 T cell receptor beta chains sequenced from a single sample in a study of blood T cell repertoires in COVID-19. The method was immunoSEQ multiplex PCR; TCRdb's version includes in-frame clones alone and lacks a portion of them. The top ten clones hold approximately 16% of a sample with 150,000 to 200,000 clones, roughly 84% of them seen once. Specimen: PBMCs or T cells enriched from blood (not recorded which). Source of these receptors: a man aged 45-65 years who had recovered from COVID-19.

V is TRBV10-2 and J is TRBJ2-5; 9 bases agree with TRBD2. V was pared by 7 bases and J by 2 bases, with 5 bases of the junction left unmatched. From germline, CDR1 is WSHSY and CDR2 SAAADI. There are 14 residues in the CDR3. The CDR3 protein is CASTPSGVQETQYF. CDR3 sequence (DNA): TGCGCCAGCACGCCTAGCGGGGTGCAAGAGACCCAGTACTTC.

In its sample, this clone was seen once. The chain links TRBV6-2 or TRBV6-3 to TRBJ2-5, with 11 nucleotides matching TRBD1. CDR3 length: 17 amino acids. V lost 4 bases and J lost 0; bases outside the gene matches: 7. CDR1 MNHEY and CDR2 SVGEGT come from the germline V gene. CDR3 residues: CASSSHGTGGNQETQYF. Here the CDR3 DNA reads TGTGCCAGCAGTTCCCACGGGACAGGGGGTAACCAAGAGACCCAGTACTTC.

The chain joins TRBV7-9 to TRBJ1-2, with unresolved D. In germline, CDR1 is SEHNR, CDR2 FQNEAQ (reference sequence). The V end was cut by 0 bases, the J end by 7 bases, with 9 bases between. The length of the CDR3 is 13 residues. CDR3 bases: TGTGCCAGCAGCTTAGCCGGGGATTTTGGCTACACCTTC. It codes for CASSLAGDFGYTF.

This clone appeared a single time. The CDR3 sequence is CASSPRQDAYEQYF. Here the CDR3 DNA reads TGTGCCAGCAGCCCCCGACAGGATGCCTACGAGCAGTACTTC. The chain is built from TRBV3-1 (or the pseudogene TRBV3-2) and TRBJ2-7, with TRBD1 as a possible D gene (6 bases). The CDR3 is 14 residues long. Germline CDR1 LGHDT, CDR2 YNNKEL (reference sequence). The V gene lost 4 bases and the J gene lost 2 bases, with 12 bases spanning the gap.

This chain links TRBV27 with TRBJ2-3; 8 nucleotides line up with TRBD1. J gave up 2 bases and V 3 bases, and 4 bases lay outside the gene matches. Germline V gene lookup returns CDR1 MNHEY and CDR2 SMNVEV (reference sequence). The CDR3 loop spans 15 amino acids. CDR3 sequence (DNA): TGTGCCAGCAGTTTGTCCAGGGGGCCCACAGATACGCAGTATTTT. As protein: CASSLSRGPTDTQYF.

In DNA form, the CDR3 reads TGCAGTGCTAGTCGAGGCTCCTATGGCTACACCTTC. Protein sequence: CSASRGSYGYTF. V is TRBV20-1 and J is TRBJ1-2; no clear D. V lost 3 bases to trimming and J lost 4 bases, with 9 bases between them. Germline loops: CDR1 DFQATT, CDR2 SNEGSKA (reference sequence). The CDR3 consists of 12 residues.

The rearrangement links TRBV2 to TRBJ2-1, with 10 bases fitting TRBD2. This CDR3 region has 14 residues. Trimming cost V 7 bases and J 8 bases; bases outside gene matches: 8. Germline V gives CDR1 SNHLY, CDR2 FYNNEI. CDR3 region: CASIPGTSVYEQFF. The CDR3 DNA reads TGTGCCAGCATCCCCGGGACTAGCGTCTATGAGCAGTTCTTC.

V gene TRBV12-3 or TRBV12-4 combines with J gene TRBJ1-5; TRBD1 aligns across 8 bases. Trimming at V came to 3 bases and at J to 10 bases, leaving 2 bases not matched to a gene. The CDR3 consists of 12 residues. CDR3 coding DNA: TGTGCCAGCAGTTTCGGACAGGGCCCCCAGCATTTT. It translates to CASSFGQGPQHF.

The V gene is TRBV12-5, the J gene TRBJ1-5; D uncertain. CDR3 length equals 15 residues. V gave up 6 bases and J gave up 0 bases, with 12 bases separating them. CDR1 and CDR2 (germline): LGHNT, FRNRAP. CDR3 nucleotide sequence: TGTGCTAGTGGCCCTTCGGGTAGTAGCAATCAGCCCCAGCATTTT. It is translated as CASGPSGSSNQPQHF. The full variable domain, in which reference TRBV12-5 and TRBJ1-5 provide the parts outside the CDR3, is DARVTQTPRHKVTEMGQEVTMRCQPILGHNTVFWYRQTMMQGLELLAYFRNRAPLDDSGMPKDRFSAEMPDATLATLKIQPSEPRDSAVYFCASGPSGSSNQPQHFGDGTRLSIL.

This chain uses TRBV5-1 with TRBJ1-1; 7 bases agree with TRBD1. Germline CDR1 SGHRS, CDR2 YFSETQ. V lost 4 bases, J lost 7 bases, and 7 bases stayed unmatched. The CDR3 spans 13 residues. CDR3 sequence reads: CASSKQGRDEAFF. CDR3 nucleotide sequence: TGCGCCAGCAGCAAACAGGGGCGCGATGAAGCTTTCTTT. Filled out from reference TRBV5-1 and TRBJ1-1, the complete variable domain reads KAGVTQTPRYLIKTRGQQVTLSCSPISGHRSVSWYQQTPGQGLQFLFEYFSETQRNKGNFPGRFSGRQFSNSRSEMNVSTLELGDSALYLCASSKQGRDEAFFGQGTRLTVV.

This chain connects TRBV4-2 to TRBJ1-2, with 8 bases aligning to TRBD1. CDR1 is LGHNA and CDR2 is YNFKEQ in the germline V gene. J lost 6 bases, V lost 2 bases, and 8 bases had no gene match. The CDR3 has 15 amino acids. CDR3 in amino acids: CASSQRQGLEDGYTF. The CDR3 DNA reads as TGTGCCAGCAGCCAAAGACAGGGGCTAGAGGATGGCTACACCTTC.

The chain recombines TRBV5-6 with TRBJ1-2; D unresolved. Trimming cost V 0 bases and J 8 bases, with 11 bases left between them. Germline V gives CDR1 SGHDT, CDR2 YYEEEE. The CDR3 is 13 residues long. The CDR3 sequence is CASSLAVHRGYTF. Here the CDR3 DNA reads TGTGCCAGCAGCTTGGCGGTCCATCGGGGCTACACCTTC. Using reference TRBV5-6 and TRBJ1-2 for the parts outside the CDR3, the full variable domain is DAGVTQSPTHLIKTRGQQVTLRCSPKSGHDTVSWYQQALGQGPQFIFQYYEEEERQRGNFPDRFSGHQFPNYSSELNVNALLLGDSALYLCASSLAVHRGYTFGSGTRLTVV.

The chain joins TRBV18 to TRBJ2-1; 15 bases are a match to TRBD2. Trimming cost V 3 bases and J 3 bases; bases outside gene matches: 6. The CDR3 consists of 18 residues. Germline V CDR1 and CDR2: KGHSH, LQKENI. The CDR3 sequence: CASSPGTSGGLSYNEQFF. The CDR3 region has the DNA TGTGCCAGCTCACCCGGGACTAGCGGGGGGCTTAGCTACAATGAGCAGTTCTTC.

The V and J genes are TRBV7-8 and TRBJ1-5; D is perhaps TRBD1 (5 bases). From germline, CDR1 is SGHVS and CDR2 FQNEAQ. V was trimmed by 1 base and J by 0 bases, leaving 10 bases between them. The CDR3 extends over 16 amino acids. The CDR3 bases are TGTGCCAGCAGCTTAGTTCAGGGCTATAGCAATCAGCCCCAGCATTTT. Translated, it gives CASSLVQGYSNQPQHF.

This clone has just one count. The chain combines TRBV18 with TRBJ1-2; 12 bases fit TRBD1. This CDR3 spans 15 amino acids. The V segment lost 5 bases and the J segment 8 bases; nucleotides outside the gene matches: 9. Per germline, CDR1 KGHSH and CDR2 LQKENI. The CDR3 spells CASSGSGTGGSGYTF. DNA for the CDR3: TGTGCCAGCTCAGGATCCGGGACAGGGGGCTCCGGCTACACCTTC.

This clone was seen a handful of times. The gene calls are TRBV7-9 and TRBJ1-4; D uncertain. Trimming shortened V by 2 bases and J by 5 bases, and 9 bases separated the two germline ends. The CDR3 is made up of 14 amino acids. The germline V gene has CDR1 SEHNR and CDR2 FQNEAQ (reference sequence). The CDR3, as DNA: TGTGCCAGCAGCTTATCTTCTGCGAATGAAAAACTGTTTTTT. Its translation is CASSLSSANEKLFF.

The chain carries TRBV7-9 and TRBJ1-6, with a possible D match to TRBD1 (5 bases). V was cut by 1 base and J by 10 bases, with 8 bases left in between. Per germline, CDR1 SEHNR and CDR2 FQNEAQ (reference sequence). This CDR3 has 13 residues. In nucleotides, the CDR3 is TGTGCCAGCAGCTTAGTGGGGGGATCACCCCTCCACTTT. Translated: CASSLVGGSPLHF.

This chain joins TRBV2 and TRBJ1-2, with D possibly TRBD1 on 5 matching bases. CDR1 and CDR2 (germline): SNHLY, FYNNEI. The CDR3 is made up of 12 amino acids. The V and J ends lost 7 bases and 3 bases respectively, with 9 bases between them. The CDR3 region is CASTGEDYGYTF. In nucleotides, the CDR3 is TGTGCCAGCACGGGGGAAGACTATGGCTACACCTTC. The whole variable domain, remainder taken from reference TRBV2 and TRBJ1-2, is EPEVTQTPSHQVTQMGQEVILRCVPISNHLYFYWYRQILGQKVEFLVSFYNNEISEKSEIFDDQFSVERPDGSNFTLKIRSTKLEDSAMYFCASTGEDYGYTFGSGTRLTVV.

This clone was counted a few times. This rearrangement joins TRBV5-4 to TRBJ2-2, with 12 bases matching TRBD2. V gave up 3 bases and J gave up 4 bases; unmatched junction bases: 4. Germline V lookup: CDR1 SGHNT, CDR2 YYREEE (reference sequence). The CDR3 runs 16 residues. CDR3 DNA sequence: TGTGCCAGCAGCTCTAGCGGGGGGGCGTTCACCGGGGAGCTGTTTTTT. Protein sequence: CASSSSGGAFTGELFF.

A few counts support this clone. The chain links TRBV27 to TRBJ1-2; tentatively, D is TRBD1 (6 bases). This CDR3 is 12 amino acids long. Germline lookup yields CDR1 MNHEY and CDR2 SMNVEV (reference sequence). Trimming left V 5 bases short and J 6 bases short, with 10 bases between. Written as DNA, the CDR3 is TGTGCCAGCAGTGCAGGGGTCAATGGCTACACCTTC. Amino acid sequence: CASSAGVNGYTF.

The chain has TRBV7-9 and TRBJ2-7, with no clear D. Germline V gene data show CDR1 as SEHNR and CDR2 as FQNEAQ (reference sequence). The CDR3 sequence is 11 residues long. Between the trimmed V and J ends, which lost 3 bases and 2 bases, there was a span of 2 bases. CDR3: CASSFTYEQYF. The CDR3 nucleotides are TGTGCCAGCAGCTTCACCTACGAGCAGTACTTC.

V is TRBV3-1 (or the pseudogene TRBV3-2) and J is TRBJ2-2; 7 bases align to TRBD2. Germline CDR1 LGHDT, CDR2 YNNKEL (reference sequence). The ends lost 0 bases at V and 2 bases at J; junction bases unmatched: 9. The CDR3 length is 18 residues. As DNA, the CDR3 is TGTGCCAGCAGCCAAGATGATGGAATAGCGGGTAACACCGGGGAGCTGTTTTTT. Translation gives CASSQDDGIAGNTGELFF.

V gene TRBV18 combines with J gene TRBJ1-2; perhaps TRBD1 as D (5 bases). CDR1 is KGHSH and CDR2 is LQKENI in the germline V gene. V was clipped by 2 bases and J by 3 bases, with 16 bases between them. This CDR3 is built from 16 residues. The CDR3 nucleotides read TGTGCCAGCTCACCAACGCGGGGGTGGATGGACTATGGCTACACCTTC. This codes for CASSPTRGWMDYGYTF.

V usage is TRBV5-1 and J usage is TRBJ2-2, with 7 nucleotides matching TRBD1. Losses at the gene ends were 2 bases for V and 6 bases for J; bases not matched to a gene: 7. The CDR3 totals 15 residues. The germline CDR1 and CDR2 sequences are SGHRS and YFSETQ. DNA of the CDR3: TGCGCCAGCAGCTTTGAGGGGGCGATCTCCGGGGAGCTGTTTTTT. Translation gives CASSFEGAISGELFF.

This CDR3 is CASSPGKQGNTEAFF. For the CDR3, the DNA is TGTGCCAGCTCACCGGGAAAACAGGGTAACACTGAAGCTTTCTTT. J is TRBJ1-1 and V is TRBV18, with D perhaps TRBD1 (6 bases). The V gene lost 3 bases and the J gene lost 2 bases, with 13 bases spanning the gap. The CDR3 sequence is 15 residues long. In germline, CDR1 is KGHSH, CDR2 LQKENI.

This clone was observed a few times. V is TRBV11-2 and J is TRBJ2-7; D might be TRBD1 (6 bases). Germline CDR1 SGHAT, CDR2 FQNNGV. This CDR3 is 15 amino acids long. V lost 2 bases to trimming and J lost 2 bases, with 13 bases between them. Here the CDR3 DNA reads TGTGCCAGCAGCTTAAGGTTCCGACAGGCCTACGAGCAGTACTTC. This gives the protein CASSLRFRQAYEQYF. Based on the CDR3 plus reference TRBV11-2 and TRBJ2-7, the full variable domain is EAGVAQSPRYKIIEKRQSVAFWCNPISGHATLYWYQQILGQGPKLLIQFQNNGVVDDSQLPKDRFSAERLKGVDSTLKIQPAKLEDSAVYLCASSLRFRQAYEQYFGPGTRLTVT.

The chain recombines TRBV3-1 (or the pseudogene TRBV3-2) with TRBJ1-5; a weak D match, TRBD1 (6 bases). The CDR3 extends over 14 amino acids. Germline assignment: CDR1 LGHDT and CDR2 YNNKEL (reference sequence). The germline V and J ends were trimmed by 5 bases and 2 bases, with 10 bases remaining between them. The CDR3 region is CASSYRVGNQPQHF. The CDR3 DNA is TGTGCCAGCAGCTACAGGGTAGGCAATCAGCCCCAGCATTTT.

The rearrangement joins TRBV5-1 to TRBJ1-1; D unresolved. The CDR3 is 15 residues long. Germline V gives CDR1 SGHRS, CDR2 YFSETQ. V shed 2 bases and J shed 6 bases, with 17 bases lying between them. CDR3 sequence (DNA): TGCGCCAGCAGCTTTGGGCAGGCTCATTCAGCTGAAGCTTTCTTT. Amino acid sequence: CASSFGQAHSAEAFF.

The rearrangement uses TRBV12-3 or TRBV12-4 and TRBJ2-7, with 7 bases fitting TRBD1. CDR3 length: 13 amino acids. V shed 5 bases, J shed 5 bases, and the junction held 6 bases outside the gene matches. CDR3 coding DNA: TGTGCCAGCAGTAGACAGGGTGTCAACGAGCAGTACTTC. It yields the protein CASSRQGVNEQYF.